The T cell receptor beta chain under discussion was sequenced for a study of T cells expressing NK-cell markers. CDR1 GTSNPN and CDR2 SVGIG come from the germline V gene (reference sequence). The CDR3 is made up of 12 amino acids. Reanalyzing the 5' RACE reads, TCRdb keeps one entry per CDR3 protein, without DNA. In all, the sample yields 250,000 to 300,000 distinct CDR3 sequences. The receptor's source is a man between 18 and 35 years old in good health. This chain uses TRBV30 with TRBJ2-2; no DNA is available, so the TRBD1 call from TCRdb remains unchecked. The specimen was blood T cells: a sorted CD56 or NKG2C T cell subset, CD4+ or CD8+ T cells, or bulk PBMC T cells (not recorded which). The CDR3 loop reads CAWSEGVGELFF.